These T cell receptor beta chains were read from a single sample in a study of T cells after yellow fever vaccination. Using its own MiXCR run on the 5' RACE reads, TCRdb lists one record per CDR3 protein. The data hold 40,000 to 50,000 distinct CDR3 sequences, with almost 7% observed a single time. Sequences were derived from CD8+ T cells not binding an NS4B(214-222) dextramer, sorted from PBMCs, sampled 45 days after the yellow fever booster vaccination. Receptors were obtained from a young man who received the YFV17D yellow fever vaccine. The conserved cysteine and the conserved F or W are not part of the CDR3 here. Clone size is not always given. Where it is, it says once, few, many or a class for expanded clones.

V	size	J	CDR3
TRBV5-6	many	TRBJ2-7	ASSSAGGGTYEQY
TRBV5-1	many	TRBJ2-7	ASSLDLAGAYEQY
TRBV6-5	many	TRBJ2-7	ASSYSVGQPSYEQY
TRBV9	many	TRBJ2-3	ASSVEDYGGDTQY
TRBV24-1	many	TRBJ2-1	ATSDPRRSDEQF
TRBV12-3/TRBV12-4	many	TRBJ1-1	ASSFGTGAFTEAF
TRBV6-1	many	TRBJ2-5	ASSPITEGGTQY
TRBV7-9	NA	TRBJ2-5	ASSPPYRDKETQY
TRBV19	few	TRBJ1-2	ASSPGGGYGGYT
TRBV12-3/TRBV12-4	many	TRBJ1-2	ASSLTPNYGYT
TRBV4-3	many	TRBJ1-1	ASSPAGTGTAEAF
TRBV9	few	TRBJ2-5	ASSPPGGEGETQY
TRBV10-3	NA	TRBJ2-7	AISESQTNGGPYEQY
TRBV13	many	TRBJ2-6	ASSSGANVLT
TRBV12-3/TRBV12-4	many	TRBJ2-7	ASSPGPAGEQY
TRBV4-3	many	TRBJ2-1	ASSETQGAEVGEQF
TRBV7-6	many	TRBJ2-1	ASSPQGGGSSNEQF
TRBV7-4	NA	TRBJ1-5	ASSLVQPQH
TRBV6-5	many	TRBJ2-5	ASISGGGTQRETQY
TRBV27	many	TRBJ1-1	ASSTYRGGAF